This is a list of T cell receptor beta chains from one sample in a study of blood T cell repertoires in COVID-19. This table comes from immunoSEQ multiplex PCR, and its TCRdb copy is limited to in-frame clones, with some not included. Of 70,000 to 85,000 clones in the sample, approximately 89% are singletons; the top ten hold approximately 4.8%. The sample comprised peripheral blood. These receptors all come from a woman aged 60-70 years with active COVID-19. Both conserved end residues are part of each CDR3. A D gene is named only where the DNA matches it firmly. Clone size is shown for a subset of rows, as once, few, many or a class of expanded clone.

cdr3_nt: TGTGCCAGCTCACAACCCTACCGGGACAGGACCTACGAGCAGTACTTC
cdr3_aa: CASSQPYRDRTYEQYF
d_call: TRBD1
v_call: TRBV18
j_call: TRBJ2-7
clone_size: .

cdr3_nt: TGTGCCAGCAGCTTAGGAGGGATGACTGAAGCTTTCTTT
cdr3_aa: CASSLGGMTEAFF
d_call: .
v_call: TRBV7-8
j_call: TRBJ1-1
clone_size: .

cdr3_nt: TGTGCCTTGCGGAAGAATTATGGCCTCGGAGAGACCCAGTACTTC
cdr3_aa: CALRKNYGLGETQYF
d_call: .
v_call: TRBV7-2
j_call: TRBJ2-5
clone_size: .

cdr3_nt: TGTGCCAGCAGCTTGACTACCCTTTCTCAGACCCAGTACTTC
cdr3_aa: CASSLTTLSQTQYF
d_call: .
v_call: TRBV5-5
j_call: TRBJ2-5
clone_size: once

cdr3_nt: TGTGCCAGCAGCTTAGGCCTTAGCGGGAGGCGCTACAATGAGCAGTTCTTC
cdr3_aa: CASSLGLSGRRYNEQFF
d_call: TRBD2
v_call: TRBV7-9
j_call: TRBJ2-1
clone_size: .

cdr3_nt: TGTGCCTGGAGTGTAGGCCGGGGGTCGAACACTGAAGCTTTCTTT
cdr3_aa: CAWSVGRGSNTEAFF
d_call: .
v_call: TRBV30
j_call: TRBJ1-1
clone_size: .

cdr3_nt: TGCGCCAGCAGCCAAGTTGGTCGGGGCAATGAGCAGTTCTTC
cdr3_aa: CASSQVGRGNEQFF
d_call: .
v_call: TRBV4-1
j_call: TRBJ2-1
clone_size: .

cdr3_nt: TGTGCCAGCAGCCTAGGACTAGCGGGAGGCTACGAGCAGTACTTC
cdr3_aa: CASSLGLAGGYEQYF
d_call: TRBD2
v_call: TRBV14
j_call: TRBJ2-7
clone_size: .

cdr3_nt: TGTGCCAGCAGCCGGAGGACAGGGGGCGGGGGGGAGCTGTTTTTT
cdr3_aa: CASSRRTGGGGELFF
d_call: TRBD1
v_call: TRBV5-4
j_call: TRBJ2-2
clone_size: few

cdr3_nt: TGCAGTGCTGAGAGGGGGGGTGAAGCTTTCTTT
cdr3_aa: CSAERGGEAFF
d_call: .
v_call: TRBV20-1
j_call: TRBJ1-1
clone_size: once

cdr3_nt: TGTGCCAGCAGCGGCCAGACCCGGGGGGACTATGGCTACACCTTC
cdr3_aa: CASSGQTRGDYGYTF
d_call: .
v_call: TRBV5-4
j_call: TRBJ1-2
clone_size: .

cdr3_nt: TGTGCCAGCAGCCAATTGGCGGAGACTAATGGGGATGGCTACACCTTC
cdr3_aa: CASSQLAETNGDGYTF
d_call: .
v_call: TRBV16
j_call: TRBJ1-2
clone_size: .

cdr3_nt: TGTGCCAGCAGCTTAGGGGAGATGGGAGCGCCTGAGCAGTTCTTC
cdr3_aa: CASSLGEMGAPEQFF
d_call: .
v_call: TRBV7-6
j_call: TRBJ2-1
clone_size: .

cdr3_nt: TGTGCCAGCAGTTTATCGGCTAGCGGGAGTTACGAGCAGTACTTC
cdr3_aa: CASSLSASGSYEQYF
d_call: TRBD2
v_call: TRBV27
j_call: TRBJ2-7
clone_size: .

cdr3_nt: TGTGCCAGCGGCGGGGTAGAGACCCAGTACTTC
cdr3_aa: CASGGVETQYF
d_call: .
v_call: TRBV25-1
j_call: TRBJ2-5
clone_size: .

cdr3_nt: TGTGCCAGCAGCTTTTTAGATCAGCCCCAGCATTTT
cdr3_aa: CASSFLDQPQHF
d_call: .
v_call: TRBV7-8
j_call: TRBJ1-5
clone_size: .

cdr3_nt: TGTGCCAGCAGTTACGATCGCGTCGTTCAGACCCAGTACTTC
cdr3_aa: CASSYDRVVQTQYF
d_call: .
v_call: TRBV6-6
j_call: TRBJ2-5
clone_size: .

cdr3_nt: TGTGCCTGGAGTGTGTCGGTTTCTTCCGGGCAGTACTTC
cdr3_aa: CAWSVSVSSGQYF
d_call: .
v_call: TRBV30
j_call: TRBJ2-7
clone_size: .

cdr3_nt: TGTGCCAGCAGAAAACCCGCGCCCGGGGGTGGGCCCGTCCTCCGGTTT
cdr3_aa: CASRKPAPGGGPVLRF
d_call: .
v_call: TRBV28
j_call: TRBJ2-3
clone_size: .

cdr3_nt: TGTGCCAGCAGCTTTCAGGGCGCTAGCACAGATACGCAGTATTTT
cdr3_aa: CASSFQGASTDTQYF
d_call: .
v_call: TRBV11-1
j_call: TRBJ2-3
clone_size: .

cdr3_nt: TGCGCCAGCAGCTTGGGGGTTAGCGGGGGCAATGAGCAGTTCTTC
cdr3_aa: CASSLGVSGGNEQFF
d_call: TRBD2
v_call: TRBV5-1
j_call: TRBJ2-1
clone_size: .

cdr3_nt: TGTGCCAGCAGTCGGACTAGCGGGACCCTCACAGATACGCAGTATTTT
cdr3_aa: CASSRTSGTLTDTQYF
d_call: TRBD2
v_call: TRBV2
j_call: TRBJ2-3
clone_size: once

cdr3_nt: TGCGCCAGCAGCCGCGACAGTAATCAGCCCCAGCATTTT
cdr3_aa: CASSRDSNQPQHF
d_call: .
v_call: TRBV5-1
j_call: TRBJ1-5
clone_size: .

cdr3_nt: TGTGCCAGCAGCTTAGGGAGTAACACTGAAGCTTTCTTT
cdr3_aa: CASSLGSNTEAFF
d_call: .
v_call: TRBV7-2
j_call: TRBJ1-1
clone_size: .

cdr3_nt: TGTGCCAGTAGAGAGGCCGGGACACCAGCCTACGAGCAGTACTTC
cdr3_aa: CASREAGTPAYEQYF
d_call: .
v_call: TRBV19
j_call: TRBJ2-7
clone_size: .

cdr3_nt: TGCAGTGCTAGTTTCCCAGGACAAGAGACCCAGTACTTC
cdr3_aa: CSASFPGQETQYF
d_call: .
v_call: TRBV20-1
j_call: TRBJ2-5
clone_size: .

cdr3_nt: TGTGCCAGTAGTATCCCCGGGGGTTTCTCCTACAATGAGCAGTTCTTC
cdr3_aa: CASSIPGGFSYNEQFF
d_call: .
v_call: TRBV19
j_call: TRBJ2-1
clone_size: .

cdr3_nt: TGTGCCAGCAGCGAGGGACTTAGCAATCAGCCCCAGCATTTT
cdr3_aa: CASSEGLSNQPQHF
d_call: .
v_call: TRBV5-6
j_call: TRBJ1-5
clone_size: .